Shown below are 9 T cell receptor beta chains from a single sample sequenced in a study of cytomegalovirus exposure and HLA in healthy donors. Primers for the PCR totalled 60 Vbeta and 13 Jbeta. Some clones are missing from TCRdb's copy, which holds only in-frame ones; the method was immunoSEQ multiplex PCR. The table lists roughly 200,000 clones. Material: PBMCs. All receptors come from a young man in good health and CMV-seronegative.

The V and J genes are TRBV19 and TRBJ1-2; a weak D match, TRBD1 (5 bases). CDR3 length equals 15 residues. Germline V gene data show CDR1 as LNHDA and CDR2 as SQIVND (reference sequence). V was clipped by 4 bases and J by 8 bases, with 20 bases between them. The CDR3 sequence is CASSNMGQNANGYTF. The CDR3 nucleotides read TGTGCCAGTAGTAATATGGGGCAGAACGCTAACGGCTACACCTTC.

This chain links TRBV28 with TRBJ2-7; 12 bases are shared with TRBD2. The CDR3 length is 15 residues. With V trimmed by 3 bases and J by 4 bases, 4 bases remained unmatched. Germline assignment: CDR1 MDHEN and CDR2 SYDVKM. The CDR3, as DNA: TGTGCCAGCAGTTTGACCGGGACTAGCGGGTACGAGCAGTACTTC. Its translation: CASSLTGTSGYEQYF.

The chain carries TRBV19 and TRBJ2-5; a possible D gene is TRBD2 (5 bases). The V end was cut by 3 bases, the J end by 9 bases, with 26 bases between. This CDR3 spans 17 amino acids. Germline values: CDR1 LNHDA, CDR2 SQIVND (reference sequence). This chain's CDR3 is CASSIEVVSDSTGAQYF. CDR3 DNA: TGTGCCAGTAGTATTGAAGTGGTGAGCGACTCGACCGGGGCCCAGTACTTC.

CDR3 in DNA: TGCGCCAGCAGCTTGCGACGGACAGCGAACACTGAAGCTTTCTTT. Protein: CASSLRRTANTEAFF. The genes are TRBV5-1 and TRBJ1-1; D is possibly TRBD1 (6 bases). V was cut by 1 base and J by 1 base, with 11 bases left in between. Germline lookup yields CDR1 SGHRS and CDR2 YFSETQ. The CDR3 sequence is 15 residues long. Together with reference TRBV5-1 and TRBJ1-1, the CDR3 gives the full variable domain: KAGVTQTPRYLIKTRGQQVTLSCSPISGHRSVSWYQQTPGQGLQFLFEYFSETQRNKGNFPGRFSGRQFSNSRSEMNVSTLELGDSALYLCASSLRRTANTEAFFGQGTRLTVV.

The V and J genes are TRBV30 and TRBJ1-1, with TRBD1 as a possible D gene (5 bases). The CDR3 is made up of 13 amino acids. The ends were cut back, 5 bases at V and 0 bases at J, with 10 bases in the middle. Germline V gene data show CDR1 as GTSNPN and CDR2 as SVGIG (reference sequence). Here the CDR3 reads CAWDRRLNTEAFF. The CDR3 region has the DNA TGTGCCTGGGACAGACGTTTGAACACTGAAGCTTTCTTT.

The chain is built from TRBV10-1 and TRBJ2-7; D is perhaps TRBD2 (6 bases). CDR3 length equals 12 residues. The V end lost 6 bases, the J end lost 6 bases, and 12 bases lay between the germline ends. Per germline, CDR1 WNHNN and CDR2 SYGVQD (reference sequence). CDR3 DNA sequence: TGCGCCAGCAGCCCAGCGGGTTCCGAGCAGTACTTC. Translated, it gives CASSPAGSEQYF.

The V gene is TRBV28, the J gene TRBJ2-7; 8 bases fit TRBD1. This CDR3 comprises 13 residues. CDR1 and CDR2 (germline): MDHEN, SYDVKM. J lost 5 bases, V lost 10 bases, and 10 bases had no gene match. CDR3 region: CATEPGQADEQYF. DNA of the CDR3: TGTGCCACCGAACCGGGACAGGCGGACGAGCAGTACTTC.

The chain uses TRBV2 and TRBJ1-2; unclear D gene. Germline assignment: CDR1 SNHLY and CDR2 FYNNEI. Trimming took off 10 bases at V and 2 bases at J, with 8 bases between the two ends. This CDR3 has 11 amino acids. The CDR3 spells CATSGNYGYTF. The CDR3 nucleotides read TGTGCCACATCCGGGAACTATGGCTACACCTTC.

This sequence joins TRBV6-5 and TRBJ2-5, with 10 positions matching TRBD1. With V trimmed by 5 bases and J by 5 bases, 8 bases remained unmatched. The CDR3 has 15 amino acids. The germline V gene encodes CDR1 MNHEY and CDR2 SVGAGI. In DNA form, the CDR3 reads TGTGCCAGCAGTCAGACAGGGGGCCTTTGGGAGACCCAGTACTTC. Translating gives CASSQTGGLWETQYF.